The clone carrying this T cell receptor (beta chain) was detected only a few times. Its antigen is unidentified. Trimming shortened V by 0 bases and J by 5 bases, and 14 bases separated the two germline ends. Germline values: CDR1 MGHRA, CDR2 YSYEKL. This CDR3 comprises 16 residues. This sample was taken from a study of beta chain features in type 1 diabetes. What was sequenced were expressed TCRB transcripts, since all of the isolated RNA had been reverse transcribed. Produced via immunoSEQ multiplex PCR; TCRdb's table is partial and in-frame only. The table lists 160,000 or so clones, roughly 9% of them singletons. Study-wide results and limits: Sequencing used cDNA, and cells with high TCR expression could therefore be over-represented. Moderately but significantly shorter TCRB CDR3s were found in Type 1 diabetes patients in all four CD4+ subsets.

Sequencing used central memory CD4+ T cells from blood. J is TRBJ2-1 and V is TRBV4-1; TRBD1 is a possible D gene (5 bases). The TCR comes from a woman under 40 with type 1 diabetes. CDR3 bases: TGCGCCAGCAGCCAAGAGGCTGCAGGGTTCGACAATGAGCAGTTCTTC. Protein sequence: CASSQEAAGFDNEQFF.